Presented here are 27 T cell receptor beta chains from one specimen sequenced in a study of PD-1 blockade in classical Hodgkin lymphoma. The method was immunoSEQ multiplex PCR; TCRdb's version includes in-frame clones alone and lacks a portion of them. The table lists approximately 49,000 clones, over 70% of them singletons. Regarding time point: cycle 4 day 1 (C4D1), after more than 5 weeks of nivolumab. With no exception, relapse followed autologous stem cell transplantation in all patients, and brentuximab vedotin exposure varied. The sample here was peripheral blood mononuclear cells (PBMCs), taken before the fourth cycle of nivolumab. These receptors all stem from a human donor with classical Hodgkin lymphoma.

The genes are TRBV9 and TRBJ1-3; D not resolved. The V end was cut by 0 bases, the J end by 3 bases, with 13 bases between. The CDR3 covers 16 residues. CDR1 is SGDLS, CDR2 YYNGEE, per germline. CDR3: CASSVDPRPLGNTIYF. For the CDR3, the DNA is TGTGCCAGCAGCGTAGATCCTCGGCCACTTGGAAACACCATATATTTT.

This clone was seen only a few times. The V call is TRBV5-6, the J call TRBJ2-7; the D gene could be TRBD1 or TRBD2 (5 bases each). CDR3 length: 14 amino acids. Germline CDR1 and CDR2: SGHDT and YYEEEE. V lost 4 bases and J lost 6, with 17 bases in between. The CDR3 region is CASSPGPGTSEQYF. The CDR3, as DNA: TGTGCCAGCAGCCCCGGACCAGGGACGTCCGAGCAGTACTTC. The variable domain in full, with the rest retrieved from reference TRBV5-6 and TRBJ2-7, is DAGVTQSPTHLIKTRGQQVTLRCSPKSGHDTVSWYQQALGQGPQFIFQYYEEEERQRGNFPDRFSGHQFPNYSSELNVNALLLGDSALYLCASSPGPGTSEQYFGPGTRLTVT.

This sequence joins TRBV7-2 and TRBJ1-4; the D is unclear. Germline CDR1 reads SGHTA; CDR2 reads FQGNSA. V lost 2 bases and J 5 bases, leaving 12 bases between the germline ends. The length of the CDR3 is 15 residues. The CDR3 sequence: CASSLTRDYNEKLFF. The CDR3 DNA sequence: TGTGCCAGCAGCTTAACTCGGGATTACAATGAAAAACTGTTTTTT.

J is TRBJ2-7 and V is TRBV7-2, with 11 nucleotides matching TRBD2. V gave up 1 base and J gave up 0 bases; unmatched junction bases: 11. CDR3 length: 19 residues. Germline values: CDR1 SGHTA, CDR2 FQGNSA. The CDR3: CASSLVGLAGGFFSYEQYF. DNA for the CDR3: TGTGCCAGCAGCTTAGTGGGGCTAGCGGGGGGATTTTTCTCCTACGAGCAGTACTTC. The variable domain in full, with the rest retrieved from reference TRBV7-2 and TRBJ2-7, is GAGVSQSPSNKVTEKGKDVELRCDPISGHTALYWYRQSLGQGLEFLIYFQGNSAPDKSGLPSDRFSAERTGGSVSTLTIQRTQQEDSAVYLCASSLVGLAGGFFSYEQYFGPGTRLTVT.

V usage is TRBV27 and J usage is TRBJ1-3, with 9 bases fitting TRBD1. The CDR3 has 15 residues. Trimming took 0 bases from V and 8 from J; bases not matched to a gene: 5. Germline lookup yields CDR1 MNHEY and CDR2 SMNVEV (reference sequence). DNA for the CDR3: TGTGCCAGCAGTTTATCCCGGGACAGGGTACACACCATATATTTT. It translates to CASSLSRDRVHTIYF.

V usage is TRBV7-2 and J usage is TRBJ2-2; D ambiguous. Per the germline V gene, CDR1 is SGHTA and CDR2 is FQGNSA. This CDR3 comprises 14 residues. The V end lost 0 bases, the J end lost 0 bases, and 2 bases lay between the germline ends. CDR3 sequence: CASSLATNTGELFF. CDR3 bases: TGTGCCAGCAGCTTAGCCACGAACACCGGGGAGCTGTTTTTT.

The chain carries TRBV5-4 and TRBJ2-2, with D possibly TRBD2 on 6 matching bases. The CDR3 extends over 14 amino acids. Trimming removed 4 bases at V and 7 bases at J, with 14 bases between. Germline lookup yields CDR1 SGHNT and CDR2 YYREEE (reference sequence). The CDR3 loop reads CASSQTGGSGELFF. The CDR3 DNA sequence: TGTGCCAGCAGCCAGACCGGGGGAAGCGGGGAGCTGTTTTTT.

J is TRBJ1-2 and V is TRBV10-2; D call uncertain. Germline CDR1 is WSHSY and CDR2 is SAAADI. With 3 bases removed from V and 5 bases from J, the gap between germline ends came to 13 bases. The CDR3 covers 14 residues. The DNA of the CDR3 is TGCGCCAGCAGTGAATGGTCCAGGCAATATGGCTACACCTTC. This sequence encodes CASSEWSRQYGYTF.

V usage is TRBV6-1 and J usage is TRBJ2-5, with TRBD1 matching over 8 bases. The trim removed 10 bases at V and 1 base at J, leaving 5 bases unmatched. The CDR3 runs 13 residues. Germline V gene lookup returns CDR1 MNHNS and CDR2 SASEGT. The chain's CDR3 is CATTGQVQETQYF. CDR3 in DNA: TGTGCCACGACGGGACAGGTCCAAGAGACCCAGTACTTC.

The chain joins TRBV7-2 to TRBJ1-3, with TRBD1 matching 10 bases. V lost 3 bases to trimming and J lost 2 bases; unmatched junction nucleotides: 4. Germline V gene lookup returns CDR1 SGHTA and CDR2 FQGNSA. The CDR3 runs to 16 residues. CDR3 sequence (DNA): TGTGCCAGCAGCTTGAGGGGGACAGGGGCTGGAAACACCATATATTTT. It codes for CASSLRGTGAGNTIYF. Full variable domain (remainder filled in from reference TRBV7-2 and TRBJ1-3): GAGVSQSPSNKVTEKGKDVELRCDPISGHTALYWYRQSLGQGLEFLIYFQGNSAPDKSGLPSDRFSAERTGGSVSTLTIQRTQQEDSAVYLCASSLRGTGAGNTIYFGEGSWLTVV.

The rearrangement uses TRBV2 and TRBJ2-5; the match to TRBD1 covers 9 bases. Germline V gives CDR1 SNHLY, CDR2 FYNNEI. The CDR3 loop spans 15 amino acids. Unmatched junction bases numbered 8, after V lost 8 bases and J lost 1 base. CDR3 DNA sequence: TGTGCCAGCGGGGCCGGGACAGGGTCCCAAGAGACCCAGTACTTC. Its protein product is CASGAGTGSQETQYF. The variable domain in full, with the rest retrieved from reference TRBV2 and TRBJ2-5, is EPEVTQTPSHQVTQMGQEVILRCVPISNHLYFYWYRQILGQKVEFLVSFYNNEISEKSEIFDDQFSVERPDGSNFTLKIRSTKLEDSAMYFCASGAGTGSQETQYFGPGTRLLVL.

The J gene is TRBJ2-7, the V gene TRBV5-1; TRBD2 matches at 13 bases. J was trimmed by 3 bases and V by 4 bases; bases with no gene match: 7. The CDR3 length is 16 residues. Per germline, CDR1 SGHRS and CDR2 YFSETQ. The CDR3 protein is CASSIGTSGKVYEQYF. The CDR3 coding sequence is TGCGCCAGCAGCATCGGGACTAGCGGGAAAGTCTACGAGCAGTACTTC.

This clone was recorded once. V usage is TRBV15 and J usage is TRBJ2-5; TRBD2 is a possible D gene (5 bases). V dropped 0 bases and J dropped 5 bases, with 13 bases sitting between them. CDR3 length: 15 residues. The germline V gene has CDR1 LNHNV and CDR2 YYDKDF (reference sequence). CDR3 nucleotides: TGTGCCACCAGCAGAGATCAACGGGAATGGGAGACCCAGTACTTC. This sequence encodes CATSRDQREWETQYF.

The J gene is TRBJ1-4, the V gene TRBV5-6; D is unclear. Germline lookup yields CDR1 SGHDT and CDR2 YYEEEE. The CDR3 sequence is 14 residues long. V lost 5 bases, J lost 6 bases, and 14 bases lay in between. The CDR3 region has the DNA TGTGCCAGCAGGCGCCTGGAAGCAGATGAAAAACTGTTTTTT. This translates into CASRRLEADEKLFF.

The V gene is TRBV9, the J gene TRBJ2-2; TRBD2 matches at 11 bases. The CDR3 totals 17 residues. With V trimmed by 0 bases and J by 4 bases, 5 bases remained unmatched. Per the germline V gene, CDR1 is SGDLS and CDR2 is YYNGEE. In nucleotides, the CDR3 is TGTGCCAGCAGCGTAGTCACTAGCGGGAGCCCCACCGGGGAGCTGTTTTTT. Translation: CASSVVTSGSPTGELFF.

In this sample, this clone turned up once. CDR3 nucleotides: TGTGCCAGCAGCTTGTGGGTTACCGACGAGCAGTACTTC. Protein product: CASSLWVTDEQYF. The chain combines TRBV5-4 with TRBJ2-7; D gene unclear. The germline gives CDR1 SGHNT, CDR2 YYREEE (reference sequence). This CDR3 is 13 amino acids long. With 1 base removed from V and 5 bases from J, the gap between germline ends came to 10 bases.

The rearrangement joins TRBV2 to TRBJ1-4, with 7 bases matching TRBD1. The CDR3 length is 14 residues. Germline CDR1 reads SNHLY; CDR2 reads FYNNEI. With 7 bases clipped from V and 8 bases from J, the junction kept 10 bases outside the gene matches. Here the CDR3 DNA reads TGTGCCAGCAATTTGGGCAGGGGGTCGGAAAAACTGTTTTTT. Amino acids: CASNLGRGSEKLFF. Full variable domain (rest looked up from reference TRBV2 and TRBJ1-4): EPEVTQTPSHQVTQMGQEVILRCVPISNHLYFYWYRQILGQKVEFLVSFYNNEISEKSEIFDDQFSVERPDGSNFTLKIRSTKLEDSAMYFCASNLGRGSEKLFFGSGTQLSVL.

The chain is built from TRBV11-2 and TRBJ1-2, with D hard to call. The CDR3 runs to 14 residues. The germline V gene encodes CDR1 SGHAT and CDR2 FQNNGV. With 5 bases removed from V and 0 bases from J, the gap between germline ends came to 10 bases. CDR3 in amino acids: CASSPRIPNYGYTF. CDR3 bases: TGTGCCAGCAGCCCTAGGATTCCTAACTATGGCTACACCTTC.

The chain combines TRBV7-8 with TRBJ2-2; TRBD2 matches 9 bases. The CDR3 totals 15 residues. V lost 5 bases, J lost 7 bases, and 8 bases stayed unmatched. CDR1 and CDR2 (germline): SGHVS, FQNEAQ. The CDR3 DNA reads TGTGCCAGCAGCCGTACGGGACTAGCTCTCGGGGAGCTGTTTTTT. It yields the protein CASSRTGLALGELFF. The variable domain in full, completed from reference TRBV7-8 and TRBJ2-2, reads GAGVSQSPRYKVAKRGQDVALRCDPISGHVSLFWYQQALGQGPEFLTYFQNEAQLDKSGLPSDRFFAERPEGSVSTLKIQRTQQEDSAVYLCASSRTGLALGELFFGEGSRLTVL.

This chain connects TRBV27 to TRBJ1-1, with 7 bases aligning to TRBD1. The J segment lost 10 bases and the V segment lost 3 bases, leaving 5 bases of the junction unmatched. The CDR3 extends over 12 amino acids. Germline CDR1 and CDR2: MNHEY and SMNVEV (reference sequence). The CDR3 protein is CASSFSNRGAFF. The CDR3 DNA reads as TGTGCCAGCAGTTTTTCAAACAGGGGAGCTTTCTTT.

J is TRBJ2-2 and V is TRBV14, with a weak D call TRBD2 (6 bases). Between the trimmed V and J ends, which lost 0 bases and 1 base, there was a span of 12 bases. Germline V gene lookup returns CDR1 SGHDN and CDR2 FVKESK. The CDR3 has 17 residues. Written as DNA, the CDR3 is TGTGCCAGCAGCCAAGATTTGGGACTTGAGAACACCGGGGAGCTGTTTTTT. Protein: CASSQDLGLENTGELFF.

The chain employs TRBV2 and TRBJ2-2; TRBD1 matches 8 bases. Germline loops: CDR1 SNHLY, CDR2 FYNNEI. V shed 6 bases, J shed 1 base, and the junction held 4 bases outside the gene matches. This CDR3 contains 15 residues. CDR3 sequence (DNA): TGTGCCAGCAGCCGGACAGGGCGGAACACCGGGGAGCTGTTTTTT. Encoded protein: CASSRTGRNTGELFF.

For this clone: One end of the junction does not line up with germline, which may come from a read error. The chain combines TRBV27 with TRBJ2-1; 7 bases line up with TRBD1. The CDR3 sequence is 17 residues long. CDR1 and CDR2 from the germline V gene are MNHEY and SMNVEV (reference sequence). Here the CDR3 reads CASSLFGTVIEYSEQFF. The CDR3, as DNA: TGTGCCAGCAGTTTATTTGGGACAGTTATCGAATACAGTGAGCAGTTCTTC.

V and J are TRBV9 and TRBJ2-2; D is uncertain. Germline CDR1 is SGDLS and CDR2 is YYNGEE. The CDR3 covers 11 residues. Trimming stripped 8 bases from V and 6 bases from J, with 8 bases between. DNA for the CDR3: TGTGCCAGTGGGATCTCCGGGGAGCTGTTTTTT. As protein: CASGISGELFF. The whole variable domain, filled in from reference TRBV9 and TRBJ2-2, reads DSGVTQTPKHLITATGQRVTLRCSPRSGDLSVYWYQQSLDQGLQFLIQYYNGEERAKGNILERFSAQQFPDLHSELNLSSLELGDSALYFCASGISGELFFGEGSRLTVL.

The chain uses TRBV5-4 and TRBJ1-2; D gene unclear. With 0 bases removed from V and 7 bases from J, the gap between germline ends came to 10 bases. Germline CDR1 is SGHNT and CDR2 is YYREEE (reference sequence). The CDR3 consists of 13 residues. In DNA form, the CDR3 reads TGTGCCAGCAGCTTGGCTCCGGAACGTGGCTACACCTTC. The encoded protein is CASSLAPERGYTF.

This clone is medium-sized in the sample. The CDR3 region is CASSTTGQGNQPQHF. The CDR3 DNA reads as TGTGCCAGTAGTACAACTGGACAGGGCAATCAGCCCCAGCATTTT. This chain joins TRBV19 and TRBJ1-5; 7 bases fit TRBD1. Germline V gene sequence: CDR1 LNHDA, CDR2 SQIVND (reference sequence). V shed 4 bases, J shed 2 bases, and the junction held 5 bases outside the gene matches. The CDR3 runs 15 residues.

The chain is built from TRBV11-2 and TRBJ2-3, with D unresolved. Trimming pared 0 bases from V and 0 bases from J, leaving 10 bases between. This CDR3 has 16 amino acids. Germline loops: CDR1 SGHAT, CDR2 FQNNGV. The DNA of the CDR3 is TGTGCCAGCAGCTTAGAAGGCGGCCATAGCACAGATACGCAGTATTTT. Translating gives CASSLEGGHSTDTQYF.